These 14 T cell receptor beta chains share one sample of origin, sequenced in a study of T cell changes during pregnancy in multiple sclerosis. Sequencing used immunoSEQ multiplex PCR; TCRdb keeps in-frame clones, though not all of them. The table has about 44,000 clones, 80% to 95% seen once. The sample consisted of CD4+ T cells from peripheral blood mononuclear cells, taken in the first trimester of pregnancy. Every receptor here comes from a female donor with multiple sclerosis, enrolled in a pregnancy study.

This clone was counted a single time. The rearrangement links TRBV19 to TRBJ1-4, with 12 nucleotides matching TRBD1. V lost 5 bases to trimming and J lost 8 bases; unmatched junction nucleotides: 9. CDR3 size: 16 residues. Germline CDR1 and CDR2: LNHDA and SQIVND (reference sequence). This chain's CDR3 is CASSVGTGGSREKLFF. The CDR3 DNA is TGTGCCAGTAGTGTCGGGACAGGGGGCTCTAGGGAAAAACTGTTTTTT. The full variable domain, with the rest looked up from reference TRBV19 and TRBJ1-4, is DGGITQSPKYLFRKEGQNVTLSCEQNLNHDAMYWYRQDPGQGLRLIYYSQIVNDFQKGDIAEGYSVSREKKESFPLTVTSAQKNPTAFYLCASSVGTGGSREKLFFGSGTQLSVL.

This clone was seen just once. This chain joins TRBV2 and TRBJ2-5; maybe TRBD1 (6 bases). CDR3 length equals 12 residues. V lost 3 bases to trimming and J lost 6 bases, with 8 bases between them. CDR1 is SNHLY and CDR2 is FYNNEI in the germline V gene. The CDR3 DNA sequence: TGTGCCAGCAGTGACAGGGGACAGACCCAGTACTTC. Protein sequence: CASSDRGQTQYF.

The rearrangement joins TRBV13 to TRBJ2-3, with TRBD2 matching 7 bases. Trimming at V came to 5 bases and at J to 2 bases, leaving 22 bases not matched to a gene. In germline, CDR1 is PRHDT, CDR2 FYEKMQ (reference sequence). CDR3 length equals 20 residues. This CDR3 reads CASSIQPPGRLAKPTDTQYF. The CDR3, as DNA: TGTGCCAGCAGCATACAACCCCCCGGAAGACTAGCTAAACCCACAGATACGCAGTATTTT.

The J gene is TRBJ2-1, the V gene TRBV15; 12 bases line up with TRBD2. This CDR3 has 19 amino acids. The germline gives CDR1 LNHNV, CDR2 YYDKDF (reference sequence). V dropped 0 bases and J dropped 7; count of bases not matched to a gene: 13. CDR3 in amino acids: CATSRDPWTSGTLGNEQFF. The CDR3 DNA follows: TGTGCCACCAGCAGAGATCCTTGGACTAGCGGGACCCTGGGTAATGAGCAGTTCTTC.

The chain joins TRBV2 to TRBJ1-1, with D unclear. Germline CDR1 reads SNHLY; CDR2 reads FYNNEI. The CDR3 covers 13 residues. V lost 6 bases, J lost 4 bases, and 12 bases lay in between. CDR3 DNA sequence: TGTGCCAGCAGCCCCCGACGGGTCACTGAAGCTTTCTTT. This sequence encodes CASSPRRVTEAFF. Based on the CDR3 plus reference TRBV2 and TRBJ1-1, the full variable domain is EPEVTQTPSHQVTQMGQEVILRCVPISNHLYFYWYRQILGQKVEFLVSFYNNEISEKSEIFDDQFSVERPDGSNFTLKIRSTKLEDSAMYFCASSPRRVTEAFFGQGTRLTVV.

V gene TRBV11-2 combines with J gene TRBJ2-4; TRBD1 matches 8 bases. The V segment lost 4 bases and the J segment 2 bases; nucleotides outside the gene matches: 10. Germline V gene sequence: CDR1 SGHAT, CDR2 FQNNGV. This CDR3 spans 17 amino acids. CDR3: CASSSLTGTGTKNIQYF. The DNA for the CDR3 is TGTGCCAGCAGCTCGCTCACCGGGACAGGTACCAAAAACATTCAGTACTTC.

J is TRBJ2-1 and V is TRBV5-1; 8 bases match TRBD2. The J segment lost 8 bases and the V segment lost 4 bases, leaving 11 bases of the junction unmatched. The CDR3 consists of 15 residues. The germline gives CDR1 SGHRS, CDR2 YFSETQ. The CDR3 protein is CASSGRAGRGDEQFF. CDR3 sequence (DNA): TGCGCCAGCAGCGGACGAGCCGGGAGGGGCGATGAGCAGTTCTTC.

CDR3 in DNA: TGTGCCAGCAGCTGGGGGGTAGCGGGAGAGACCCAGTACTTC. Translating it yields CASSWGVAGETQYF. The chain joins TRBV11-2 to TRBJ2-5; 7 bases align to TRBD2. The germline V gene encodes CDR1 SGHAT and CDR2 FQNNGV. The CDR3 totals 14 residues. The J segment lost 4 bases and the V segment lost 4 bases, leaving 6 bases of the junction unmatched.

This clone appeared once. The CDR3 DNA reads as TGCGCCAGCAGCTTGGGTGCGACAGAACTCGAGCAGTACTTC. Residues: CASSLGATELEQYF. This chain uses TRBV5-1 with TRBJ2-7, with a tentative D call TRBD1 (5 bases). Germline V gene data show CDR1 as SGHRS and CDR2 as YFSETQ. Deletions cut 0 bases from V and 6 bases from J, with 13 bases between. This CDR3 has 14 residues.

The rearrangement joins TRBV5-1 to TRBJ2-2, with D possibly matching TRBD1 (6 bases). This CDR3 is built from 17 residues. Germline CDR1 reads SGHRS; CDR2 reads YFSETQ. V gave up 0 bases and J gave up 1 base, with 13 bases separating them. In DNA, the CDR3 is TGCGCCAGCAGCTTGGAAGCAGGGGCGAGGAACACCGGGGAGCTGTTTTTT. It codes for CASSLEAGARNTGELFF.

V gene TRBV28 combines with J gene TRBJ2-3; 11 nucleotides agree with TRBD2. J gave up 1 base and V 4 bases, and 19 bases lay outside the gene matches. Germline V gene sequence: CDR1 MDHEN, CDR2 SYDVKM. CDR3 size: 21 residues. CDR3 DNA: TGTGCCAGCAGTTATGGGGCCCGGATAGCGGGAGGGTTGTCTGGCACAGATACGCAGTATTTT. Its translation: CASSYGARIAGGLSGTDTQYF.

The genes are TRBV7-8 and TRBJ2-5; 10 positions match TRBD2. The length of the CDR3 is 17 residues. Germline-derived CDR1 and CDR2 are SGHVS and FQNEAQ. J lost 4 bases, V lost 5 bases, and 13 bases had no gene match. The CDR3, as DNA: TGTGCCAGCAGCCCACCGACGCTAGCGGGAGTAAGAGAGACCCAGTACTTC. Translated, it gives CASSPPTLAGVRETQYF.

The chain joins TRBV5-4 to TRBJ2-1, with TRBD1 as a possible D gene (6 bases). CDR1 is SGHNT and CDR2 is YYREEE in the germline V gene (reference sequence). V shed 0 bases and J shed 9 bases, with 13 bases lying between them. CDR3 size: 14 residues. CDR3 protein: CASSLVQGNGEQFF. The CDR3 DNA sequence: TGTGCCAGCAGCTTGGTACAGGGTAACGGTGAGCAGTTCTTC.

This clone showed up just a few times. The gene calls are TRBV2 and TRBJ1-5, with D tentatively TRBD1 (5 bases). The V end lost 3 bases, the J end lost 3 bases, and 9 bases lay between the germline ends. The CDR3 contains 14 residues. Germline V gene sequence: CDR1 SNHLY, CDR2 FYNNEI. The CDR3 sequence: CASSDGGNNQPQHF. The CDR3 nucleotides are TGTGCCAGCAGTGACGGGGGGAACAATCAGCCCCAGCATTTT.